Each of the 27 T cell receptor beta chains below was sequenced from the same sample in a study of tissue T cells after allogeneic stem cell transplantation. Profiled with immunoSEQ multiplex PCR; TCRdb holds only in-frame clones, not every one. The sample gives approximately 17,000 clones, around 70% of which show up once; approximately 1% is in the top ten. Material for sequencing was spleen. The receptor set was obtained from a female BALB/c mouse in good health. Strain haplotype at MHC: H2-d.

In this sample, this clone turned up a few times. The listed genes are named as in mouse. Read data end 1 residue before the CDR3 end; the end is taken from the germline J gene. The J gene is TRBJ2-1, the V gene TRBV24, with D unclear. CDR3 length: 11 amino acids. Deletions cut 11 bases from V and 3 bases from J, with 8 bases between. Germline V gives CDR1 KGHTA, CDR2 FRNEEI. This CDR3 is CADDLYAEQFF. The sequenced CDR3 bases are TGTGCCGACGATCTCTATGCTGAGCAGTTC.

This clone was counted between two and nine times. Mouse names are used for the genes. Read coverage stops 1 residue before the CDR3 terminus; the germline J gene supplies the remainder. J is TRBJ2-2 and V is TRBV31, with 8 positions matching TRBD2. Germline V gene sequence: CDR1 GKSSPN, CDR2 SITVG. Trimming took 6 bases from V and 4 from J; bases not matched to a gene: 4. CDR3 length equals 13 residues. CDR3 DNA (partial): TGTGCCTGTGGGGGGGACGGCACCGGGCAGCTCTAC. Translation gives CACGGDGTGQLY. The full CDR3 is CACGGDGTGQLYF. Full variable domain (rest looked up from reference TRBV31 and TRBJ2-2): AQTIHQWPVAEIKAVGSPLSLGCTIKGKSSPNLYWYWQATGGTLQQLFYSITVGQVESVVQLNLSASRPKDDQFILSTEKLLLSHSGFYLCACGGDGTGQLYFGEGSKLTVL.

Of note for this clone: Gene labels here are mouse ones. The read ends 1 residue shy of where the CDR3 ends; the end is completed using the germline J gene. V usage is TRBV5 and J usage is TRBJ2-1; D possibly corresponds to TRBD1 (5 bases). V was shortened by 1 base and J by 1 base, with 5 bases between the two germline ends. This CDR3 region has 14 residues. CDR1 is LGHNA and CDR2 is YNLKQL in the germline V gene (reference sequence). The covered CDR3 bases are TGTGCCAGCAGCCAAGGACAGAACTATGCTGAGCAGTTC. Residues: CASSQGQNYAEQF. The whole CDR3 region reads CASSQGQNYAEQFF.

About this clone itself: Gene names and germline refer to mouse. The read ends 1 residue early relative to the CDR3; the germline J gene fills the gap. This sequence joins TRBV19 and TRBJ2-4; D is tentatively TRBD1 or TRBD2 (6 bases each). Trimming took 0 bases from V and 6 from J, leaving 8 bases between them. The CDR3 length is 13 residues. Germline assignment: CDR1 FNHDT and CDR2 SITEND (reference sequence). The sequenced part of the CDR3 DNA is TGTGCCAGCAGTATAGGGGGGCTGAACACCTTGTAC. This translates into CASSIGGLNTLY. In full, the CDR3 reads CASSIGGLNTLYF.

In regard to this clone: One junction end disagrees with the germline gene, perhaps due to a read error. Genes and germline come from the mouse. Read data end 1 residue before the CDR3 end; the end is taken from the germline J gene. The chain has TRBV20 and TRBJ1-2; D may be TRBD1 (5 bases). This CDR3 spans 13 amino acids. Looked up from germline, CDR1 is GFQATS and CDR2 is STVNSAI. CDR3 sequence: CGAREGRGSDYTF. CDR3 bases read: TGTGGTGCCAGGGAGGGGCGTGGGTCCGACTACACC.

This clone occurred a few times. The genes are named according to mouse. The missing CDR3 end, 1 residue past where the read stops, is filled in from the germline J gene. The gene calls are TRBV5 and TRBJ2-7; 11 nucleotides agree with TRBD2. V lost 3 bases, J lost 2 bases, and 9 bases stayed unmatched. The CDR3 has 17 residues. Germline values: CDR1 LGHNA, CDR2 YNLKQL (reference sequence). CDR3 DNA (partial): TGTGCCAGCAGCCAGGGACAATACTGGGGGGGCGCCTATGAACAGTAC. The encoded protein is CASSQGQYWGGAYEQY. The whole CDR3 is CASSQGQYWGGAYEQYF.

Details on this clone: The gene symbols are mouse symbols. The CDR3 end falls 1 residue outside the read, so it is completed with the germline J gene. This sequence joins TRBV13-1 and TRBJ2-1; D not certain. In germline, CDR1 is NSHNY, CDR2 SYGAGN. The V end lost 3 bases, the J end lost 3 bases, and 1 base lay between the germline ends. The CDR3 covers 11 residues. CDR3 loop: CASSVYAEQFF. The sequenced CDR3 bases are TGTGCCAGCAGTGTCTATGCTGAGCAGTTC.

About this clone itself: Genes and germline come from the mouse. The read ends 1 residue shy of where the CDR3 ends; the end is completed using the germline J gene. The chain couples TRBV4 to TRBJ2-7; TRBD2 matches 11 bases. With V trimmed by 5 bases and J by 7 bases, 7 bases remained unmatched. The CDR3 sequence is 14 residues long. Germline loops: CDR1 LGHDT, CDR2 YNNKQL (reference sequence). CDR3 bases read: TGTGCCAGCAGCAGGGACTGGGGGAGGAGGGAACAGTAC. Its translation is CASSRDWGRREQY. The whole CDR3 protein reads CASSRDWGRREQYF.

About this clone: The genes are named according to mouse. This chain's CDR3 is CASSLGWINYAEQFF. The covered CDR3 bases are TGTGCCAGCAGTTTGGGGTGGATTAACTATGCTGAGCAGTTC. This chain connects TRBV14 to TRBJ2-1; D unclear. The read falls 1 residue short of the CDR3 end, and the missing part is taken from the germline J gene. Trimming removed 2 bases from V and 0 bases from J, with 9 bases in between. This CDR3 comprises 15 residues. In germline, CDR1 is SGHDT, CDR2 FRDEAV. Full variable domain (remainder filled in from reference TRBV14 and TRBJ2-1): EAGVTQSPRYAVLQEGQAVSFWCDPISGHDTLYWYQQPRDQGPQLLVYFRDEAVIDNSQLPSDRFSAVRPKGTNSTLKIQSAKQGDTATYLCASSLGWINYAEQFFGPGTRLTVL.

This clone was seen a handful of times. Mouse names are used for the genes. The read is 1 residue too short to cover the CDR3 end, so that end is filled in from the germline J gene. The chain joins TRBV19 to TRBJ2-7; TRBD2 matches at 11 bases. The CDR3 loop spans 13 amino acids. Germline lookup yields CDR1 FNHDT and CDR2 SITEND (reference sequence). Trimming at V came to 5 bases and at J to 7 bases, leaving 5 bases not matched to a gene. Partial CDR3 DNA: TGTGCCAGCAGCACGACTGGGGGGGAGGAACAGTAC. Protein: CASSTTGGEEQY. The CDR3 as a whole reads CASSTTGGEEQYF.

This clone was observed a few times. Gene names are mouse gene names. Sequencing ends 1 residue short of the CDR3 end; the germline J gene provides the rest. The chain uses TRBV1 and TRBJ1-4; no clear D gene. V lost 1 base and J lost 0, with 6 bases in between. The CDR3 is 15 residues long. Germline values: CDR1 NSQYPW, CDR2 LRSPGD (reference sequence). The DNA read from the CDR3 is TGCACCTGCAGTGCAGCCAGAATTTCCAACGAAAGATTATTT. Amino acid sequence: CTCSAARISNERLF. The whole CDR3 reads CTCSAARISNERLFF. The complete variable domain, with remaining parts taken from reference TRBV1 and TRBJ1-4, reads VTLLEQNPRWRLVPRGQAVNLRCILKNSQYPWMSWYQQDLQKQLQWLFTLRSPGDKEVKSLPGADYLATRVTDTELRLQVANMSQGRTLYCTCSAARISNERLFFGHGTKLSVL.

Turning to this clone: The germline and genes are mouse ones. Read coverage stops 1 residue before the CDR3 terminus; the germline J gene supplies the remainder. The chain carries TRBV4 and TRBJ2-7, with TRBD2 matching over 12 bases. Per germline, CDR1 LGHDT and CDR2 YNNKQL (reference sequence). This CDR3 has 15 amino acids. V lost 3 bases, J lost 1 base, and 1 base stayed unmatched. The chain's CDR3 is CASSYGTGGSYEQYF. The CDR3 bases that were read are TGTGCCAGCAGCTATGGGACTGGGGGGTCCTATGAACAGTAC.

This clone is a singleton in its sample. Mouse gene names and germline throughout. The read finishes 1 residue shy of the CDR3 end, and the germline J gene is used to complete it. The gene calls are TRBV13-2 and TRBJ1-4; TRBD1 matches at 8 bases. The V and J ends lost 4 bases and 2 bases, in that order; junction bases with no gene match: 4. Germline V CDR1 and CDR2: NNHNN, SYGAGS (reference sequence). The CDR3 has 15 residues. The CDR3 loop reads CASGPTGGSNERLFF. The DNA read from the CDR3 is TGTGCCAGCGGTCCCACAGGGGGGTCCAACGAAAGATTATTT.

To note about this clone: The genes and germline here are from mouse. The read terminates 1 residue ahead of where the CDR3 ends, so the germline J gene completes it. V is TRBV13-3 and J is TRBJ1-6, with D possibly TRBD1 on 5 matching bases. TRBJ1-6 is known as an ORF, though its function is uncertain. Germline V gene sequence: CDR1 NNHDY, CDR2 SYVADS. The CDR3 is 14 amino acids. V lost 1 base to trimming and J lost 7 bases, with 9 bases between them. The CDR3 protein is CASSDLDKNSPLYF. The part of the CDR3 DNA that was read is TGTGCCAGCAGTGATTTGGACAAAAATTCGCCCCTCTAC.

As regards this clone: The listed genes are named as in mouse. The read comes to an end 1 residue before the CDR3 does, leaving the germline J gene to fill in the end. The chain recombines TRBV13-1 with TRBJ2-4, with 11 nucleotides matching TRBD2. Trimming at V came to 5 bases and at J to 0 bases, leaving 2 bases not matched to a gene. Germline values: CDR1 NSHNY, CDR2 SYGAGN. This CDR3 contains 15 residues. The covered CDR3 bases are TGTGCCAGCAGAGGGACTGGGGGAAGTCAAAACACCTTGTAC. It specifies CASRGTGGSQNTLY. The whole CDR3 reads CASRGTGGSQNTLYF.

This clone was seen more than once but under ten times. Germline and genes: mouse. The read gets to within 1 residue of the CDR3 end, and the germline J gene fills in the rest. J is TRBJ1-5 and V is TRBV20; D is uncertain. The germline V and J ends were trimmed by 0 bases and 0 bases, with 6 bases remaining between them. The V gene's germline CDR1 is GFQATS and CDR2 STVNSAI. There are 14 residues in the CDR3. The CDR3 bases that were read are TGTGGTGCTAGGGAAGGGAATAACAACCAGGCTCCGCTT. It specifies CGAREGNNNQAPL. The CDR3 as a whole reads CGAREGNNNQAPLF.

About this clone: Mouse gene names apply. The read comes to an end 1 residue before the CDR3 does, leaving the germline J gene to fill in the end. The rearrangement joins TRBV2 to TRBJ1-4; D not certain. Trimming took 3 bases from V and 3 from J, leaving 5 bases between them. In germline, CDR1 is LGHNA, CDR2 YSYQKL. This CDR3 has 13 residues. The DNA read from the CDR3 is TGTGCCAGCAGCCAGGGTCCCAACGAAAGATTATTT. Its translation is CASSQGPNERLF. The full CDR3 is CASSQGPNERLFF.

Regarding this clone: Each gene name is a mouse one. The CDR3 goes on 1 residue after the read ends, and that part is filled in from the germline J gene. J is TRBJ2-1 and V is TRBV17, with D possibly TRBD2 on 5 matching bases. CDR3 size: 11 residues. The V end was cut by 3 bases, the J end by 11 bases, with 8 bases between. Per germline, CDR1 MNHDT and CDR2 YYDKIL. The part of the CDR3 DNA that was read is TGTGCTAGCAGTAGCACTGGTAAGCAGTTC. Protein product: CASSSTGKQF. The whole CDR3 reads CASSSTGKQFF.

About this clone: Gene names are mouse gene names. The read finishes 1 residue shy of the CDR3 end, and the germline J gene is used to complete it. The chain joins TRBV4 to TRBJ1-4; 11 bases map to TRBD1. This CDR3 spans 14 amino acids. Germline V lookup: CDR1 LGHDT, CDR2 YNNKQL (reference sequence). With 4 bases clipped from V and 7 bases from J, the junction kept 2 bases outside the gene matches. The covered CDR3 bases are TGTGCCAGCAGCTGGGACAGGGGGACCGAAAGATTATTT. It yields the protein CASSWDRGTERLF. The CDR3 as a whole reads CASSWDRGTERLFF.

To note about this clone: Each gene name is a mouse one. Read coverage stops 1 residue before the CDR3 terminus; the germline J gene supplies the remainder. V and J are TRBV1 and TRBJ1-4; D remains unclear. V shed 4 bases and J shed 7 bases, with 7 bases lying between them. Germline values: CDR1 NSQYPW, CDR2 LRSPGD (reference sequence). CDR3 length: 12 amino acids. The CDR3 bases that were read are TGCACCTGCAGTGTGGAAGGCGAAAGATTATTT. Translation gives CTCSVEGERLF. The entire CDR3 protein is CTCSVEGERLFF.

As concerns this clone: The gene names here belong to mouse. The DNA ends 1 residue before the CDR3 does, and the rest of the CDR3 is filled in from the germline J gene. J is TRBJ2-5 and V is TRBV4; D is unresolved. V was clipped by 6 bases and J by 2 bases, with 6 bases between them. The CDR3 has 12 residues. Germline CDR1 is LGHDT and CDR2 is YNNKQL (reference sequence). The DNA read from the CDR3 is TGTGCCAGCAGGGACCGCCAAGACACCCAGTAC. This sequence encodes CASRDRQDTQY. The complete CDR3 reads CASRDRQDTQYF.

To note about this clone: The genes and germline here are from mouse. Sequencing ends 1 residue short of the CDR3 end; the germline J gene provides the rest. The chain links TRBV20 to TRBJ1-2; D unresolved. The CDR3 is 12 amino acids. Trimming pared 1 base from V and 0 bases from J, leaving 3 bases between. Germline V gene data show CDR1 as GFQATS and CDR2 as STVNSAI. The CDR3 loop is CGARGPNSDYTF. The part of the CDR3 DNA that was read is TGTGGTGCTAGGGGGCCAAACTCCGACTACACC.

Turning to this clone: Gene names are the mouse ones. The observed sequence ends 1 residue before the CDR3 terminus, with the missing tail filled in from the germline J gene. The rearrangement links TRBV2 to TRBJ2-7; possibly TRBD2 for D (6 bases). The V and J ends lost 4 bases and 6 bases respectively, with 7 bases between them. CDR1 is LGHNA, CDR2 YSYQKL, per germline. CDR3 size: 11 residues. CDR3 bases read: TGTGCCAGCAGCCCGACTGGTGAACAGTAC. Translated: CASSPTGEQY. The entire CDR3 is CASSPTGEQYF.

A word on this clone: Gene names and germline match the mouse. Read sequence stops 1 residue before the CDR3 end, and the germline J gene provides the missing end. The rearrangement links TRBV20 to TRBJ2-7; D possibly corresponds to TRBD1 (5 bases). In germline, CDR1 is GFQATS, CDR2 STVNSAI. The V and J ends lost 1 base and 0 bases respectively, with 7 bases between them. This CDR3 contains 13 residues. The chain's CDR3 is CGARGQSSYEQYF. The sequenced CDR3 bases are TGTGGTGCTAGGGGACAGAGCTCCTATGAACAGTAC.

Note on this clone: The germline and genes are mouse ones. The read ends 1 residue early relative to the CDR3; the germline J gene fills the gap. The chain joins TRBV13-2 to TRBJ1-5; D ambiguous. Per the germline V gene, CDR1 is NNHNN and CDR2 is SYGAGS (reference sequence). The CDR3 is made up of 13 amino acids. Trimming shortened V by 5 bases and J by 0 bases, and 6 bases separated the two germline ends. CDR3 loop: CASGADNNQAPLF. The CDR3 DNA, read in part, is TGTGCCAGCGGCGCAGATAACAACCAGGCTCCGCTT.

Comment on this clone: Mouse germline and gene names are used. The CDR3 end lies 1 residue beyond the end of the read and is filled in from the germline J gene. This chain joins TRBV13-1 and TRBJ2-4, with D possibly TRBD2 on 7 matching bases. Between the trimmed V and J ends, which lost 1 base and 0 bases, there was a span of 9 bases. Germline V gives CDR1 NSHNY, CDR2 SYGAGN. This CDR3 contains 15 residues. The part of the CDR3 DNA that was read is TGTGCCAGCAGTGATAGGGGGGGTAGTCAAAACACCTTGTAC. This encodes CASSDRGGSQNTLY. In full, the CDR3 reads CASSDRGGSQNTLYF.

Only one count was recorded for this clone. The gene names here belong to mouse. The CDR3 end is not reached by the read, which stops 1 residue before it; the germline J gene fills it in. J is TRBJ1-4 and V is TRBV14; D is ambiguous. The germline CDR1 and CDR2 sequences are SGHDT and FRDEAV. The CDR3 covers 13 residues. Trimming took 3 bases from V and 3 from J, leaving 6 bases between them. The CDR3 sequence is CASSYGTNERLFF. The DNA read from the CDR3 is TGTGCCAGCAGTTACGGGACCAACGAAAGATTATTT.